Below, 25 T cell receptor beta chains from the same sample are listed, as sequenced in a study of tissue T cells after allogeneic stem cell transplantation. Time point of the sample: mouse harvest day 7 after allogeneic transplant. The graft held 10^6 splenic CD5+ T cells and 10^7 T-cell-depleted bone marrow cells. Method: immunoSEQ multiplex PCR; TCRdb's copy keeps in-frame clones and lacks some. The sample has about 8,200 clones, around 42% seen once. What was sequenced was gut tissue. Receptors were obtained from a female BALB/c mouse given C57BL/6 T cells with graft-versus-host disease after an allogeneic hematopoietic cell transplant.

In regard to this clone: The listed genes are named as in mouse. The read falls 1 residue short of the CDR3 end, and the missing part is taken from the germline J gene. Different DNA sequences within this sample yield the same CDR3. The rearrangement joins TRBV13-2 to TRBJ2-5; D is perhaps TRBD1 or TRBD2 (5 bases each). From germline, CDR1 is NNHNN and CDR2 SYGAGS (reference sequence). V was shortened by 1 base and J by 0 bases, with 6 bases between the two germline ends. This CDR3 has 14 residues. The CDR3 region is CASGDRGNQDTQYF. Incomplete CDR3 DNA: TGTGCCAGCGGTGATCGGGGGAACCAAGACACCCAGTAC.

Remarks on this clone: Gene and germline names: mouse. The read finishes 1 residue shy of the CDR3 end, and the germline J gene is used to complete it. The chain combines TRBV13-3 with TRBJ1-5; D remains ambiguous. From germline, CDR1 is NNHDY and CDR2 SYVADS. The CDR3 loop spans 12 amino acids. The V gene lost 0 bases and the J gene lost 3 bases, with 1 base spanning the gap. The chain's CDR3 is CASSDGNQAPLF. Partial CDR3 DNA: TGTGCCAGCAGTGATGGCAACCAGGCTCCGCTT.

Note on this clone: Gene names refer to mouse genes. This CDR3 reads CASSLRGASAEQFF. The part of the CDR3 DNA that was read is TGTGCCAGCAGTCTTAGGGGGGCTAGTGCTGAGCAGTTC. The genes are TRBV26 and TRBJ2-1, with TRBD2 as a possible D gene (7 bases). The CDR3 extends 1 residue past the end of the read, so its final part is completed from the germline J gene. V was pared by 3 bases and J by 6 bases, with 12 bases between. Germline CDR1 is KGHPV and CDR2 is FQNQEV (reference sequence). The CDR3 extends over 14 amino acids.

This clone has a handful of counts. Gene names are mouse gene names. Incomplete CDR3 DNA: TGTGCCAGCAGTGAGGGGGGGCGGAATTCGCCCCTCTAC. Its translation is CASSEGGRNSPLY. The whole CDR3 sequence reads CASSEGGRNSPLYF. This sequence joins TRBV13-3 and TRBJ1-6; D perhaps matches TRBD1 (6 bases). Read coverage stops 1 residue before the CDR3 terminus; the germline J gene supplies the remainder. TRBJ1-6 is an open reading frame, and its role is uncertain. The CDR3 consists of 14 residues. V was cut by 2 bases and J by 7 bases, with 10 bases left in between. The germline gives CDR1 NNHDY, CDR2 SYVADS.

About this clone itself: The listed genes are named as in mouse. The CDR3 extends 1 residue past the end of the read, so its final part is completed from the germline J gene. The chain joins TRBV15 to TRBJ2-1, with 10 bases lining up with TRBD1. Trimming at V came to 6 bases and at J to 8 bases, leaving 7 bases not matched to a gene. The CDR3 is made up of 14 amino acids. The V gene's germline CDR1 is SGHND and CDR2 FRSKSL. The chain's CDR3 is CASREPGQGSEQFF. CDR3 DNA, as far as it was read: TGTGCCAGCAGGGAGCCGGGACAGGGGTCTGAGCAGTTC.

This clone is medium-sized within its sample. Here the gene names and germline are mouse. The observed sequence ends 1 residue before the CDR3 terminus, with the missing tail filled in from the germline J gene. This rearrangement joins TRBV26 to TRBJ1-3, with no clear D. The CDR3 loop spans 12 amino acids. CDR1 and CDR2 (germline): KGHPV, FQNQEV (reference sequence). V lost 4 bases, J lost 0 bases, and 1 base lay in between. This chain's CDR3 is CASSPSGNTLYF. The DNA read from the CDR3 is TGTGCCAGCAGTCCTTCTGGAAATACGCTCTAT.

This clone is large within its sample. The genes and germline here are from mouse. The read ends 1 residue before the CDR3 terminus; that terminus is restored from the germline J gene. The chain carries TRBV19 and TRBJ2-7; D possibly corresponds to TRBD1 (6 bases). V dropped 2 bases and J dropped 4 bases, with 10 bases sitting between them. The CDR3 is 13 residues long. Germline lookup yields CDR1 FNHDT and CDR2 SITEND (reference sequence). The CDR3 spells CASSIQGRYEQYF. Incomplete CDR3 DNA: TGTGCCAGCAGTATTCAGGGGAGGTATGAACAGTAC.

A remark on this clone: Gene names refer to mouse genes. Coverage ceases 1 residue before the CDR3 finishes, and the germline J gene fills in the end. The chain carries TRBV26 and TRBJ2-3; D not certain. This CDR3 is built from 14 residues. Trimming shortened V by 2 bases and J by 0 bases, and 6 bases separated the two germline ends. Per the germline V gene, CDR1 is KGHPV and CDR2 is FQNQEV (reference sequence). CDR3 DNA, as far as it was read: TGTGCCAGCAGTCTGACGGACAGTGCAGAAACGCTGTAT. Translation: CASSLTDSAETLY. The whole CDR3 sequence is CASSLTDSAETLYF.

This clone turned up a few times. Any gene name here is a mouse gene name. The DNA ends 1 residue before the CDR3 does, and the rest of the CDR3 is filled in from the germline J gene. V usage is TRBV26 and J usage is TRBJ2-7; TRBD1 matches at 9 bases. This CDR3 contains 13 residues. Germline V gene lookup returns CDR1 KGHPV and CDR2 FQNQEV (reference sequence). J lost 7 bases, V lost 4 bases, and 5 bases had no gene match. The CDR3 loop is CASSPGQGREQYF. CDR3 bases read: TGTGCCAGCAGTCCGGGACAGGGAAGGGAACAGTAC. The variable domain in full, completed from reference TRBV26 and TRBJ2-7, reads NSKVIQTPRYLVKGQGQKAKMRCIPEKGHPVVFWYQQNKNNEFKFLINFQNQEVLQQIDMTEKRFSAECPSNSPCSLEIQSSEAGDSALYLCASSPGQGREQYFGPGTRLTVL.

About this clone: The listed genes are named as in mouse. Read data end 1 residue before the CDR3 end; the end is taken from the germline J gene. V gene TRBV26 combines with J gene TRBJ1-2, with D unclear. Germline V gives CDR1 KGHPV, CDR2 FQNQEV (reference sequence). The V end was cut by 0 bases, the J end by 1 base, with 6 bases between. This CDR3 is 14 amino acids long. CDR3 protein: CASSLSNRNSDYTF. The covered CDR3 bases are TGTGCCAGCAGTCTGTCGAACAGAAACTCCGACTACACC.

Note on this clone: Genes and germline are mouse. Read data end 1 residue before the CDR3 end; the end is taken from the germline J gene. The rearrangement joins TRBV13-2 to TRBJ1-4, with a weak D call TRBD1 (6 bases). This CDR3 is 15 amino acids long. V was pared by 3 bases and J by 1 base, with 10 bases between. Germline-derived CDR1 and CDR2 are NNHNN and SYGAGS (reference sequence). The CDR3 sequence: CASGAGHHSNERLFF. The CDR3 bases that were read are TGTGCCAGCGGTGCGGGACACCATTCCAACGAAAGATTATTT.

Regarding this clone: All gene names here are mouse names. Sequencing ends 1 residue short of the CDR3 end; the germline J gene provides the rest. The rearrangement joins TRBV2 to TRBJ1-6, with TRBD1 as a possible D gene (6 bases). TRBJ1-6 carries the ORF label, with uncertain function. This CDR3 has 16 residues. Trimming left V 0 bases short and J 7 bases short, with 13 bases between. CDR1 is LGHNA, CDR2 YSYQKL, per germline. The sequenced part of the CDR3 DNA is TGTGCCAGCAGCCAAGATCTTGGGGGCGGGAATTCGCCCCTCTAC. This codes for CASSQDLGGGNSPLY. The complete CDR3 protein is CASSQDLGGGNSPLYF.

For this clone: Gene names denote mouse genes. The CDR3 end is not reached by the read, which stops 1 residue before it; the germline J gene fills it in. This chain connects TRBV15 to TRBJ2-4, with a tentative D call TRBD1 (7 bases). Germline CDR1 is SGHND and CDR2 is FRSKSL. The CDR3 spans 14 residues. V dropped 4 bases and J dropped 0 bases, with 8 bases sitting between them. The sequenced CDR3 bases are TGTGCCAGCAGTTCAGGGGGGAGTCAAAACACCTTGTAC. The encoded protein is CASSSGGSQNTLY. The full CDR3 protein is CASSSGGSQNTLYF. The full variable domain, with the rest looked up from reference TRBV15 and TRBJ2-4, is DAGVTQTPRHEVAEKGQTIILKCEPVSGHNDLFWYRQTKIQGLELLSYFRSKSLMEDGGAFKDRFKAEMLNSSFSTLKIQPTEPKDSAVYLCASSSGGSQNTLYFGAGTRLSVL.

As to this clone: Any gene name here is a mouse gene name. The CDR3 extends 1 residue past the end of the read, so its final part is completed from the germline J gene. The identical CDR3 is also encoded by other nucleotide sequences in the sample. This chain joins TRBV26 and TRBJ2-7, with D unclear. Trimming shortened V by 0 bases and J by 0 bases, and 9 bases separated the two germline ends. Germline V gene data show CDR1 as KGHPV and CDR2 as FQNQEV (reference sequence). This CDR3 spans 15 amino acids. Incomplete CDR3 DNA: TGTGCCAGCAGTCTGTCGGCAGGTAGCTCCTATGAACAGTAC. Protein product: CASSLSAGSSYEQY. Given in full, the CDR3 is CASSLSAGSSYEQYF.

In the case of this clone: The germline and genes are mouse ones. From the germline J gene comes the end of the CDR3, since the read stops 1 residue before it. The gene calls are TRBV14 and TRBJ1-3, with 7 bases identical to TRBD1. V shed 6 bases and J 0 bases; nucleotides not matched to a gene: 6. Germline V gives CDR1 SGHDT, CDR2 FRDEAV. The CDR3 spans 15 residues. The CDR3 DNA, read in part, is TGTGCCAGCAAGACAGGGATGAATTCTGGAAATACGCTCTAT. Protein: CASKTGMNSGNTLY. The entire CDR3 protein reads CASKTGMNSGNTLYF.

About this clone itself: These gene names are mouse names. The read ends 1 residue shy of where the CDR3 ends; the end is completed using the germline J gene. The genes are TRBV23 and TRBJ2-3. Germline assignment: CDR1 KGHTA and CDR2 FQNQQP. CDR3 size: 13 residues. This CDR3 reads CSSSQGSAETLYF. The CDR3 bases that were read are TGCTCCAGCAGTCAGGGTAGTGCAGAAACGCTGTAT.

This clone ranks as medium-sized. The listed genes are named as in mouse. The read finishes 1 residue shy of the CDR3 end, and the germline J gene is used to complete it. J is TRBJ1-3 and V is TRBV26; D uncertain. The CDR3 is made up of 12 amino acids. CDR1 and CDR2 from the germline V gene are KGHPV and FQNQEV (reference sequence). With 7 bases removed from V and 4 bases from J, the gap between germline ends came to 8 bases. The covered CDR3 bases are TGTGCCAGCACTGGGAGAGGAAATACGCTCTAT. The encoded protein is CASTGRGNTLY. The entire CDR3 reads CASTGRGNTLYF.

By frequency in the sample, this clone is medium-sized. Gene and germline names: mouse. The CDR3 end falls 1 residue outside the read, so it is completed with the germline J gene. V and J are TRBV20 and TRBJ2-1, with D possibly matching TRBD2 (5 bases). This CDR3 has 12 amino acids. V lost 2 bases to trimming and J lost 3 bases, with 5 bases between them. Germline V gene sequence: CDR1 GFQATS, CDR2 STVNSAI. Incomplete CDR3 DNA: TGTGGTGCTAGGACTGGCTATGCTGAGCAGTTC. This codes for CGARTGYAEQF. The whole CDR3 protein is CGARTGYAEQFF. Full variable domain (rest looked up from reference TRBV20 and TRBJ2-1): GALVYQYPRRTICKSGTSMRMECQAVGFQATSVAWYRQSPQKTFELIALSTVNSAIKYEQNFTQEKFPISHPNLSFSSMTVLNAYLEDRGLYLCGARTGYAEQFFGPGTRLTVL.

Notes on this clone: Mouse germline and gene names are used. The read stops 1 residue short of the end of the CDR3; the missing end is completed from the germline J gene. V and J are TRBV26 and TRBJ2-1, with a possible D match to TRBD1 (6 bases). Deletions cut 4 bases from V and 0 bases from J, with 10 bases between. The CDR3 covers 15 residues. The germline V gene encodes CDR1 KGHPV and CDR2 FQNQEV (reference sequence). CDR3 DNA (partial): TGTGCCAGCAGTCAACAGGGATATAACTATGCTGAGCAGTTC. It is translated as CASSQQGYNYAEQF. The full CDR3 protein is CASSQQGYNYAEQFF.

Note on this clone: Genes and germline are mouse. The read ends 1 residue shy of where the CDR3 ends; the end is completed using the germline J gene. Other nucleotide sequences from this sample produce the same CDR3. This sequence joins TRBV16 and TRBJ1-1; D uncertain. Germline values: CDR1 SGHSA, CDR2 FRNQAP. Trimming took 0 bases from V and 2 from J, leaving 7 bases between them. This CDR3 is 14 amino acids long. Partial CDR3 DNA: TGTGCAAGCAGCTTAGAGGGAGGCAACACAGAAGTCTTC. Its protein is CASSLEGGNTEVF. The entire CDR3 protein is CASSLEGGNTEVFF.

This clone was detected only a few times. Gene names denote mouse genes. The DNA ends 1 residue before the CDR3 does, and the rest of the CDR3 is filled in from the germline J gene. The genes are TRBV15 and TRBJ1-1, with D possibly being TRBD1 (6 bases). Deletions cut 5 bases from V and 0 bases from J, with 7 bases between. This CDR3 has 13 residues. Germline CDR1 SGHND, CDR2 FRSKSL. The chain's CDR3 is CASSRTANTEVFF. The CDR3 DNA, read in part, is TGTGCCAGCAGTCGGACAGCAAACACAGAAGTCTTC.

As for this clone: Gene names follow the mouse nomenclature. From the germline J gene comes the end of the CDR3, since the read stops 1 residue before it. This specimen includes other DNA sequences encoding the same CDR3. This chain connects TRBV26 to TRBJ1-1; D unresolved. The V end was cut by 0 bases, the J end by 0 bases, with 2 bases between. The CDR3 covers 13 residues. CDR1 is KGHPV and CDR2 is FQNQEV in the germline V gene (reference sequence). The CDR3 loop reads CASSLSANTEVFF. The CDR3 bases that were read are TGTGCCAGCAGTCTGTCGGCAAACACAGAAGTCTTC.

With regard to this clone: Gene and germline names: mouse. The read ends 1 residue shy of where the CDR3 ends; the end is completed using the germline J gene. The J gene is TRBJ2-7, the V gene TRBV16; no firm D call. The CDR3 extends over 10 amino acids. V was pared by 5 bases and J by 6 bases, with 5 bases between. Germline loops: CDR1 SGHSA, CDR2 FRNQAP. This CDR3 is CASSDTEQYF. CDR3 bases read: TGTGCAAGCAGCGACACTGAACAGTAC.

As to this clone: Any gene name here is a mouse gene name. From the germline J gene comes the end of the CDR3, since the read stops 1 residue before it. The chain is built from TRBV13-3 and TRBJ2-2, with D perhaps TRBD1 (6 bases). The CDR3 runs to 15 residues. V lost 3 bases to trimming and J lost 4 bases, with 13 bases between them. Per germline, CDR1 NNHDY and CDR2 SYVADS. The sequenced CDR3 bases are TGTGCCAGCAGTGTCCAGGGGAGGGTCACCGGGCAGCTCTAC. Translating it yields CASSVQGRVTGQLY. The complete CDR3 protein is CASSVQGRVTGQLYF.

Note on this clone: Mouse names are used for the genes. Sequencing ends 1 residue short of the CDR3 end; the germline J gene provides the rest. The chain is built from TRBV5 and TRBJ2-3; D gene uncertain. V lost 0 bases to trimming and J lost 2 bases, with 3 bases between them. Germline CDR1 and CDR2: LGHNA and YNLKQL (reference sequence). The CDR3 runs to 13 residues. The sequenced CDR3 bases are TGTGCCAGCAGCCAAGACATTGCAGAAACGCTGTAT. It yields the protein CASSQDIAETLY. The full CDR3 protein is CASSQDIAETLYF.